What follows describes a single T cell receptor beta chain. Its antigen is not known. TCRdb reprocessed the 5' RACE reads; each CDR3 protein has one entry and no DNA is given. The sample totals 200,000 to 250,000 distinct CDR3 sequences. The source of the sample is a study of monozygotic twins with inflammatory bowel disease. Findings and caveats of the study: Lower sharing of clonotypes with other individuals was seen in IBD patients than in healthy twins. This was most marked in patients showing signs of disease activity. Among patients, repertoires may have gained variability from differing immunosuppressive treatments.

Source material: blood. The receptor comes from a human donor with ulcerative colitis or Crohn's disease, or a healthy co-twin of an affected twin (not recorded which).

CDR3 sequence reads: CSVVKADSSYGQYF. This chain links TRBV29-1 with TRBJ2-7; TCRdb picks TRBD2, but there is no DNA to check that call. CDR3 length: 14 amino acids. Per germline, CDR1 SQVTM and CDR2 ANQGSEA.